The 5 T cell receptor beta chains presented below share a single source sample, sequenced in a study of OX40 agonist ivuxolimab in advanced cancers. Only in-frame clones appear in the TCRdb table, and some are missing; sequencing was by immunoSEQ multiplex PCR. The repertoire holds some 86,000 clones, with approximately 94% as singletons. Sequenced material: CD4+ or CD8+ T cells sorted from blood, taken in a trial of the OX40 agonist ivuxolimab. These receptors came from an adult with an advanced solid tumor such as melanoma, head and neck, liver or kidney cancer.

The chain joins TRBV19 to TRBJ1-4, with D possibly being TRBD1 (6 bases). CDR3 length: 14 amino acids. Germline CDR1 and CDR2: LNHDA and SQIVND (reference sequence). V lost 8 bases, J lost 0 bases, and 10 bases lay in between. CDR3 coding DNA: TGTGCCAGTGGGACATATGCAACTAATGAAAAACTGTTTTTT. Translated, it gives CASGTYATNEKLFF. Variable domain in full (rest from reference TRBV19 and TRBJ1-4): DGGITQSPKYLFRKEGQNVTLSCEQNLNHDAMYWYRQDPGQGLRLIYYSQIVNDFQKGDIAEGYSVSREKKESFPLTVTSAQKNPTAFYLCASGTYATNEKLFFGSGTQLSVL.

V usage is TRBV15 and J usage is TRBJ2-5; D is undetermined. Trimming removed 0 bases from V and 2 bases from J, with 7 bases in between. The CDR3 is 14 residues long. From germline, CDR1 is LNHNV and CDR2 YYDKDF (reference sequence). CDR3 DNA: TGTGCCACCAGCAGAGATAGGAGACAAGAGACCCAGTACTTC. Amino acids: CATSRDRRQETQYF.

The V and J genes are TRBV7-5 and TRBJ2-7; TRBD1 is taken as the D call from the table, unchecked against the DNA. TRBV7-5 is assigned pseudogene status. The CDR3 length is 12 residues. The DNA of the CDR3 is TGTGCCAGCAGCACAAATCACCCTGAGCAGTACTTC. Translated, it gives CASSTNHPEQYF.

This chain joins TRBV19 and TRBJ2-3, with no clear D. The length of the CDR3 is 15 residues. V gave up 4 bases and J gave up 0 bases, with 11 bases separating them. Germline values: CDR1 LNHDA, CDR2 SQIVND (reference sequence). The CDR3 nucleotides read TGTGCCAGTAGTACAACTACCGCTAGCACAGATACGCAGTATTTT. Translation: CASSTTTASTDTQYF.

This sequence joins TRBV19 and TRBJ2-5; the D is unclear. Trimming cost V 5 bases and J 0 bases, with 10 bases left between them. CDR1 and CDR2 from the germline V gene are LNHDA and SQIVND (reference sequence). This CDR3 has 14 amino acids. The CDR3 region has the DNA TGTGCCAGTAGTTCCGGCAGTTACCAAGAGACCCAGTACTTC. Its translation: CASSSGSYQETQYF.